The clone carrying this TCR beta chain appeared once. No antigen is known for it. This sample stems from a study of cytotoxic CD8 clonotypes in ibrutinib-treated CLL. The study's findings and limits: There were few public clonotypes, and on treatment they contracted or stayed stable. Clonality grew at ibrutinib response; at progression, it decreased back toward baseline. At the start, clonality exceeded age-matched healthy donors and followed circulating CD8+ T-cell counts.

Cryopreserved PBMCs provided around 1.9 micrograms of genomic DNA for the TCR beta libraries. This CDR3 contains 14 residues. V was trimmed by 6 bases and J by 7 bases, leaving 15 bases between them. CDR1 is MNHEY and CDR2 is SVGAGI in the germline V gene. Assay used: immunoSEQ multiplex PCR; TCRdb lists only in-frame clones, some missing. The table records over 20,000 clones, about three quarters of them present only once. The rearrangement joins TRBV6-5 to TRBJ1-4, with a possible D match to TRBD1 (6 bases). Sequenced material: PBMCs, taken before ibrutinib treatment. This sequence was found in a human donor with chronic lymphocytic leukemia. CDR3 region: CASSRDKWIEKLFF. DNA for the CDR3: TGTGCCAGCAGCCGGGACAAATGGATTGAAAAACTGTTTTTT.